A selection of T cell receptor beta chains follows, all from one sample in a study of cytomegalovirus exposure and HLA in healthy donors. TCRdb keeps only in-frame clones here, not all; method: immunoSEQ multiplex PCR. Found here are roughly 300,000 clones, about 90% of them singletons; the top ten hold roughly 1.1%. The source material was PBMCs. These receptors were obtained from a woman aged 25-40 years in good health and CMV-seropositive. Both conserved end residues are part of each CDR3. Each record gives: D gene, V gene, clone size, J gene, CDR3 protein, CDR3 DNA. A D gene is named only where the DNA matches it firmly. Clone size appears in some rows only: once, few, many, or a class for an expanded clone.

d_gene: -
v_gene: TRBV7-3
abundance: -
j_gene: TRBJ2-7
CDR3aa: CASSYQPGSYEQYF
CDR3nt: TGTGCCAGCAGCTATCAGCCAGGGTCCTACGAGCAGTACTTC

d_gene: TRBD2
v_gene: TRBV29-1
abundance: -
j_gene: TRBJ2-3
CDR3aa: CSVTSGASTDTQYF
CDR3nt: TGCAGCGTCACCAGCGGGGCTAGCACAGATACGCAGTATTTT

d_gene: TRBD1
v_gene: TRBV2
abundance: -
j_gene: TRBJ2-2
CDR3aa: CASSRTGNTGELFF
CDR3nt: TGTGCCAGCAGTCGGACAGGGAACACCGGGGAGCTGTTTTTT

d_gene: TRBD2
v_gene: TRBV2
abundance: -
j_gene: TRBJ2-1
CDR3aa: CASSEFVGRGSGNEQFF
CDR3nt: TGTGCCAGCAGTGAGTTCGTGGGGCGCGGGAGCGGGAATGAGCAGTTCTTC

d_gene: TRBD2
v_gene: TRBV18
abundance: -
j_gene: TRBJ2-7
CDR3aa: CASSPSTGLGLRDYEQYF
CDR3nt: TGTGCCAGCTCACCCTCAACGGGACTAGGGCTTAGGGACTACGAGCAGTACTTC

d_gene: TRBD2
v_gene: TRBV30
abundance: -
j_gene: TRBJ2-2
CDR3aa: CAWSVILAGAGELFF
CDR3nt: TGTGCCTGGAGTGTAATACTAGCGGGAGCTGGGGAGCTGTTTTTT

d_gene: -
v_gene: TRBV7-8
abundance: -
j_gene: TRBJ2-1
CDR3aa: CASSLAGGYNEQFF
CDR3nt: TGTGCCAGCAGCTTAGCGGGGGGCTACAATGAGCAGTTCTTC

d_gene: TRBD1
v_gene: TRBV28
abundance: -
j_gene: TRBJ2-6
CDR3aa: CASRGQGVASGANVLTF
CDR3nt: TGTGCCAGCAGGGGACAGGGGGTCGCCTCTGGGGCCAACGTCCTGACTTTC

d_gene: TRBD2
v_gene: TRBV18
abundance: -
j_gene: TRBJ2-7
CDR3aa: CASSPPGLAGGPRDSYEQYF
CDR3nt: TGTGCCAGCTCACCACCTGGACTAGCGGGAGGGCCCAGGGACTCCTACGAGCAGTACTTC

d_gene: -
v_gene: TRBV6-5
abundance: -
j_gene: TRBJ1-6
CDR3aa: CASSYGSINSPLHF
CDR3nt: TGTGCCAGCAGTTATGGCAGTATAAATTCACCCCTCCACTTT

d_gene: -
v_gene: TRBV29-1
abundance: -
j_gene: TRBJ2-1
CDR3aa: CSVERTNNEQFF
CDR3nt: TGCAGCGTTGAGAGGACAAACAATGAGCAGTTCTTC

d_gene: -
v_gene: TRBV4-2
abundance: -
j_gene: TRBJ2-7
CDR3aa: CASSQVRLDRSLSYEQYF
CDR3nt: TGTGCCAGCAGCCAAGTCCGCCTAGACAGAAGCCTATCCTACGAGCAGTACTTC

d_gene: -
v_gene: TRBV6-6
abundance: -
j_gene: TRBJ1-4
CDR3aa: CASSYSGGTNEKLFF
CDR3nt: TGTGCCAGCAGTTACTCGGGGGGGACTAATGAAAAACTGTTTTTT

d_gene: TRBD1
v_gene: TRBV30
abundance: once
j_gene: TRBJ1-2
CDR3aa: CARSPGQGNGYTF
CDR3nt: TGTGCCCGAAGCCCGGGACAGGGTAATGGCTACACCTTC

d_gene: TRBD1
v_gene: TRBV6-5
abundance: -
j_gene: TRBJ2-7
CDR3aa: CASRGQGRRQYEQYF
CDR3nt: TGTGCCAGCAGGGGACAGGGTCGTCGGCAATACGAGCAGTACTTC

d_gene: TRBD1
v_gene: TRBV30
abundance: -
j_gene: TRBJ1-2
CDR3aa: CAWRGDRGGGYTF
CDR3nt: TGTGCCTGGAGAGGGGACAGGGGAGGTGGCTACACCTTC

d_gene: TRBD1
v_gene: TRBV15
abundance: -
j_gene: TRBJ1-3
CDR3aa: CATSRGTGSGNTIYF
CDR3nt: TGTGCCACCAGCAGGGGGACAGGTTCTGGAAACACCATATATTTT

d_gene: -
v_gene: TRBV9
abundance: few
j_gene: TRBJ1-1
CDR3aa: CASSVDGRGNTEAFF
CDR3nt: TGTGCCAGCAGCGTAGACGGCAGGGGGAACACTGAAGCTTTCTTT

d_gene: -
v_gene: TRBV27
abundance: -
j_gene: TRBJ2-7
CDR3aa: CASSFGPTPLDEQYF
CDR3nt: TGTGCCAGCAGTTTCGGGCCGACGCCTTTGGACGAGCAGTACTTC

d_gene: -
v_gene: TRBV2
abundance: -
j_gene: TRBJ1-5
CDR3aa: CAFGRGASQPQHF
CDR3nt: TGTGCCTTCGGGAGGGGGGCAAGTCAGCCCCAGCATTTT

d_gene: TRBD1
v_gene: TRBV27
abundance: -
j_gene: TRBJ2-7
CDR3aa: CASSFRDRSYEQYF
CDR3nt: TGTGCCAGCAGTTTTCGGGACAGATCCTACGAGCAGTACTTC

d_gene: TRBD1
v_gene: TRBV30
abundance: -
j_gene: TRBJ2-2
CDR3aa: CAWRGDRGTGELFF
CDR3nt: TGTGCCTGGCGGGGGGACAGGGGCACCGGGGAGCTGTTTTTT

d_gene: -
v_gene: TRBV29-1
abundance: -
j_gene: TRBJ2-1
CDR3aa: CSVEDVNYNEQFF
CDR3nt: TGCAGCGTTGAAGACGTTAACTACAATGAGCAGTTCTTC

d_gene: TRBD1
v_gene: TRBV28
abundance: -
j_gene: TRBJ1-2
CDR3aa: CAGYGSQTGYYGYTF
CDR3nt: TGTGCCGGATATGGGTCTCAGACAGGGTACTATGGCTACACCTTC

d_gene: TRBD1
v_gene: TRBV4-3
abundance: -
j_gene: TRBJ1-5
CDR3aa: CASSQHGQGRDQPQHF
CDR3nt: TGCGCCAGCAGCCAACATGGACAGGGAAGAGATCAGCCCCAGCATTTT

d_gene: -
v_gene: TRBV28
abundance: -
j_gene: TRBJ1-5
CDR3aa: CASSFDNSNQPQHF
CDR3nt: TGTGCCAGCAGTTTCGACAACAGTAATCAGCCCCAGCATTTT

d_gene: TRBD2
v_gene: TRBV9
abundance: -
j_gene: TRBJ2-5
CDR3aa: CASSSGLAGVRETQYF
CDR3nt: TGTGCCAGCAGCTCTGGACTAGCGGGAGTTCGAGAGACCCAGTACTTC

d_gene: TRBD1
v_gene: TRBV5-8
abundance: -
j_gene: TRBJ1-6
CDR3aa: CASSLTGGSSSPLHF
CDR3nt: TGTGCCAGCAGCTTGACAGGGGGCTCAAGTTCACCCCTCCACTTT

d_gene: -
v_gene: TRBV28
abundance: -
j_gene: TRBJ1-2
CDR3aa: CAGAGGYGYTF
CDR3nt: TGTGCCGGGGCGGGGGGCTATGGCTACACCTTC

d_gene: -
v_gene: TRBV7-2
abundance: -
j_gene: TRBJ2-7
CDR3aa: CASSLAGKYEQYF
CDR3nt: TGTGCCAGCAGCTTAGCAGGGAAGTACGAGCAGTACTTC

d_gene: -
v_gene: TRBV11-2
abundance: -
j_gene: TRBJ2-7
CDR3aa: CASSSPRDSYEQYF
CDR3nt: TGTGCCAGCAGCTCACCCCGGGACTCTTACGAGCAGTACTTC